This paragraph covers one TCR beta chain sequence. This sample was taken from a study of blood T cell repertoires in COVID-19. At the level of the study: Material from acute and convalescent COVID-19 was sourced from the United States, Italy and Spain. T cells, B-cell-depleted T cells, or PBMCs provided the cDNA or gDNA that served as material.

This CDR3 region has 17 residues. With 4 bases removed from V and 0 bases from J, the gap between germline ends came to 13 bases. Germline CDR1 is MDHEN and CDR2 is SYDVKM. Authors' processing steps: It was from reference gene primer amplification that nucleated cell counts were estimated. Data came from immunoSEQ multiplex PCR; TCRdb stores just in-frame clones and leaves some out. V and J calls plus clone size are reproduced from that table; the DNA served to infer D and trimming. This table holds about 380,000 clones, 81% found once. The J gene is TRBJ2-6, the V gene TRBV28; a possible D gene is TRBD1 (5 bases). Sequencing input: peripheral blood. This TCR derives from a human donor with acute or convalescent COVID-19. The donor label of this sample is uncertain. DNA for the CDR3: TGTGCCAGCAGTTCCCCCCTCGACAGCTCTGGGGCCAACGTCCTGACTTTC. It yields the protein CASSSPLDSSGANVLTF.